This TCR beta chain comes out of a study of CD8+ T cells in alopecia areata. About the research overall: Tofacitinib ran for 6 to 18 months before 6 months off drug.

Treatment defined: oral pan-JAK inhibitor, 5-10 mg twice daily. The sorting of PBMCs gave CD4+ and CD8+ T cells. V lost 4 bases, J lost 8 bases, and 12 bases lay in between. CDR1 and CDR2 from the germline V gene are SGHRS and YFSETQ. The CDR3 loop spans 12 amino acids. It was cDNA, reverse transcribed from extracted RNA, that served as the sequencing template. Measured with immunoSEQ multiplex PCR; TCRdb has only the in-frame clones, and not every one. This table holds a few hundred thousand clones, more than 30% found once. The receptor's source is a human donor with alopecia areata. The genes are TRBV5-1 and TRBJ1-2; possibly TRBD1 for D (5 bases). This specimen was CD4+ T cells sorted from blood, taken between weeks 30 and 35, from a patient treated with tofacitinib. The CDR3 DNA reads TGCGCCAGCAGCAGTACAGGACTCGGCTACACCTTC. It translates to CASSSTGLGYTF.